These T cell receptor beta chains were read from a single sample in a study of blood T cell repertoires in COVID-19. Produced via immunoSEQ multiplex PCR; TCRdb's table is partial and in-frame only. The sample includes hundreds of thousands of clones, about 82% of them seen just once. The sequenced sample consisted of PBMCs or T cells enriched from blood (not recorded which). Every receptor here comes from a woman in her fifties or sixties who had recovered from COVID-19. The CDR3 runs from the conserved cysteine through the conserved F or W. D genes are given only for firm matches. Rows may omit the clone size; those that give it use once, few, many or a size class.

>TRBV6-5|TRBJ1-2|.|.
CASSPTRVAFYGYTF
TGTGCCAGCAGCCCGACCCGAGTAGCCTTCTATGGCTACACCTTC
>TRBV27|TRBJ1-1|.|.
CASSPRARNTEAFF
TGTGCCAGCAGTCCGCGGGCCCGGAACACTGAAGCTTTCTTT
>TRBV25-1|TRBJ1-3|.|.
CASSVPGLRNTIYF
TGTGCCAGCAGTGTGCCGGGATTGAGAAACACCATATATTTT
>TRBV4-3|TRBJ1-2|few|.
CASSPPDGYGYTF
TGCGCCAGCAGCCCTCCTGACGGGTATGGCTACACCTTC
>TRBV23-1|TRBJ2-3|.|TRBD1
CASSSFNRGSGPDTQYF
TGCGCCAGCAGTTCATTTAACAGGGGTTCGGGCCCAGATACGCAGTATTTT
>TRBV5-1|TRBJ2-3|.|TRBD2
CASSGAGGLGDTQYF
TGCGCCAGCAGCGGAGCGGGGGGGCTTGGAGATACGCAGTATTTT
>TRBV5-1|TRBJ2-1|.|TRBD1
CASSSAGTGINEQFF
TGCGCCAGCAGCTCGGCCGGGACAGGGATCAATGAGCAGTTCTTC
>TRBV2|TRBJ1-5|.|.
CASSGQGNQPQHF
TGTGCCAGCAGCGGACAAGGCAATCAGCCCCAGCATTTT
>TRBV4-1|TRBJ1-4|.|.
CASSQDRGGAGEKLFF
TGCGCCAGCAGCCAAGACCGGGGGGGGGCCGGTGAAAAACTGTTTTTT
>TRBV5-1|TRBJ2-3|.|TRBD2
CASSLGLAGGTDTQYF
TGCGCCAGCAGCTTAGGACTAGCGGGAGGCACAGATACGCAGTATTTT
>TRBV13|TRBJ2-1|.|TRBD2
CASSLGGRGDYNEQFF
TGTGCCAGCAGCCTTGGGGGGCGGGGGGACTACAATGAGCAGTTCTTC
>TRBV6-4|TRBJ2-7|.|TRBD1
CASSDSFGTGPFEQYF
TGTGCCAGCAGTGACTCTTTCGGGACAGGCCCTTTTGAGCAGTACTTC
>TRBV29-1|TRBJ2-5|.|.
CSVLGVETGEGETQYF
TGCAGCGTCCTAGGGGTTGAGACAGGGGAGGGAGAGACCCAGTACTTC
>TRBV7-6|TRBJ1-1|.|.
CASSFGAGSEAFF
TGTGCCAGCAGCTTCGGGGCGGGGTCTGAAGCTTTCTTT
>TRBV19|TRBJ1-5|.|.
CASNEVGVRNQPQHF
TGTGCCAGTAATGAAGTAGGGGTAAGAAATCAGCCCCAGCATTTT
>TRBV5-1|TRBJ2-1|.|TRBD2
CASSPPGLVSHNEQFF
TGCGCCAGCAGCCCACCGGGACTAGTCAGCCACAATGAGCAGTTCTTC
>TRBV10-3|TRBJ1-5|.|.
CAISELAGNQPQHF
TGTGCCATCAGTGAGTTAGCAGGCAATCAGCCCCAGCATTTT
>TRBV7-9|TRBJ2-7|.|TRBD2
CASSLDLGRVDEQYF
TGTGCCAGCAGCTTAGATTTGGGGAGGGTGGACGAGCAGTACTTC
>TRBV7-2|TRBJ1-2|.|.
CASSPSGLRPNYGYTF
TGTGCCAGCAGCCCGTCAGGACTCAGGCCTAACTATGGCTACACCTTC
>TRBV9|TRBJ1-2|.|TRBD1
CASSVGGQAKVSTGYTF
TGTGCCAGCAGCGTAGGTGGACAGGCCAAGGTGTCAACTGGCTACACCTTC
>TRBV5-1|TRBJ1-1|.|TRBD1
CASSGQGVLRAGNTEAFF
TGCGCCAGCAGCGGACAGGGAGTTTTGAGAGCGGGGAACACTGAAGCTTTCTTT
>TRBV27|TRBJ1-1|.|.
CASSWGPVVEAFF
TGTGCCAGCAGCTGGGGGCCGGTCGTAGAAGCTTTCTTT
>TRBV7-2|TRBJ1-5|.|.
CASSPFPRDTFNQPQHF
TGTGCCAGCAGCCCGTTTCCCCGGGACACCTTCAATCAGCCCCAGCATTTT
>TRBV5-1|TRBJ2-2|.|.
CASSPFREGELFF
TGCGCCAGCAGCCCCTTTCGGGAAGGGGAGCTGTTTTTT
>TRBV4-2|TRBJ2-7|.|TRBD2
CASSLRGALAGGMDEQYF
TGTGCCAGCAGCCTAAGGGGAGCACTAGCGGGCGGGATGGACGAGCAGTACTTC
>TRBV6-6|TRBJ1-5|.|TRBD1
CASSYSFDRGHQPQHF
TGTGCCAGCAGTTACTCCTTCGACAGGGGGCATCAGCCCCAGCATTTT
>TRBV19|TRBJ2-5|.|.
CASRQGPLGETQYF
TGTGCCAGTAGACAGGGCCCTTTGGGAGAGACCCAGTACTTC
>TRBV6-5|TRBJ1-6|.|TRBD1
CASIRQGVNSPLHF
TGTGCCAGCATTAGACAGGGCGTTAATTCACCCCTCCACTTT
>TRBV7-8|TRBJ1-2|.|TRBD1
CASSSTGFGGYTF
TGTGCCAGCAGCTCGACAGGGTTCGGTGGCTACACCTTC
>TRBV10-1|TRBJ2-1|.|TRBD2
CASRPGLVEGGEQFF
TGCGCCAGCAGGCCGGGACTAGTCGAAGGTGGTGAGCAGTTCTTC
>TRBV18|TRBJ1-2|once|.
CASSPPGRGKNYGYTF
TGTGCCAGCTCACCACCAGGAAGGGGCAAAAACTATGGCTACACCTTC
>TRBV19|TRBJ2-1|once|TRBD2
CASSTLAGEQFF
TGTGCCAGTAGTACTCTAGCGGGGGAGCAGTTCTTC
>TRBV6-5|TRBJ1-1|.|.
CASNRQVNTEAFF
TGTGCCAGCAACCGACAGGTGAACACTGAAGCTTTCTTT
>TRBV21-1|TRBJ2-7|.|.
CASSKRGGRNYEQYF
TGTGCCAGCAGCAAAAGGGGGGGGCGCAACTACGAGCAGTACTTC
>TRBV25-1|TRBJ1-2|.|.
CASTALYTF
TGTGCCAGCACCGCACTCTACACCTTC
>TRBV10-1|TRBJ2-1|.|.
CASSGRGIGYNEQFF
TGCGCCAGCAGTGGCCGGGGAATTGGCTACAATGAGCAGTTCTTC
>TRBV7-9|TRBJ1-1|.|.
CAGQGMSEAFF
TGTGCCGGACAAGGGATGTCTGAAGCTTTCTTT